This T cell receptor (beta chain) was profiled in a study of blood T cell repertoires in COVID-19. Study as a whole: The United States, Italy and Spain supplied acute and convalescent COVID-19 samples. Sources were T cells, B-cell-depleted T cells, or PBMCs; the material itself was cDNA or gDNA.

In the authors' methods: Nucleated cell counts were estimated from reference gene primer amplification. The table came from immunoSEQ multiplex PCR; TCRdb's copy has only in-frame clones and leaves some out. V, J and clone size are those of that table, while D and trimming were read from the DNA. The sample records about 220,000 clones, about 88% being singletons. Material: peripheral blood. This TCR derives from a man aged 45-65 years who had recovered from COVID-19.

The CDR3 DNA reads TGTGCCAGCAGCGTCCGCGGAGACTACAATGAGCAGTTCTTC. Protein: CASSVRGDYNEQFF. The rearrangement joins TRBV9 to TRBJ2-1; D is uncertain. The V end was cut by 2 bases, the J end by 3 bases, with 9 bases between. CDR1 is SGDLS, CDR2 YYNGEE, per germline. The CDR3 is 14 amino acids.